This T cell receptor beta chain was captured in a study of cytomegalovirus exposure and HLA in healthy donors. The study, taken as a whole, reports: In a later analysis, several top co-occurrence clusters appeared linked to parvovirus B19, influenza, CMV and Epstein-Barr virus.

About this clone itself: Antigen: not known.

PCR primers comprised 60 Vbeta and 13 Jbeta primers. Study processing details: The authors later counted 70 million to 80 million unique TCR beta chains, roughly 10 million of them shared. Produced via immunoSEQ multiplex PCR; TCRdb's table is partial and in-frame only. V, J and clone size are those of that table, while D and trimming were read from the DNA. The data hold 150,000 to 200,000 clones, with 65% to 85% observed a single time. V dropped 6 bases and J dropped 0 bases, with 6 bases sitting between them. The CDR3 contains 12 residues. Germline V gene sequence: CDR1 SGHNT, CDR2 YENEEA. The chain is built from TRBV11-3 and TRBJ2-7, with D hard to call. Sequenced input: PBMCs. This receptor was identified in a man between 18 and 29 years old in good health and CMV-seronegative. The DNA for the CDR3 is TGTGCCAGCAGTCTAAACTCCTACGAGCAGTACTTC. This codes for CASSLNSYEQYF.